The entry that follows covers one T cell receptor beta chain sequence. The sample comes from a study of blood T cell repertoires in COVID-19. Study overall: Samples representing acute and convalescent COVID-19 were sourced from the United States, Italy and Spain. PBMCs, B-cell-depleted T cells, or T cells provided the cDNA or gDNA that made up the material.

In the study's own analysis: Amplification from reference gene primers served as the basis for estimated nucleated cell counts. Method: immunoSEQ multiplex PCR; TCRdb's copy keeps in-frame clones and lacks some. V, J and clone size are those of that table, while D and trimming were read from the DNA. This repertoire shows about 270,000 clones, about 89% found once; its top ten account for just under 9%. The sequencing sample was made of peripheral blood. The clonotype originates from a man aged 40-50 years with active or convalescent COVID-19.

In DNA form, the CDR3 reads TGTGCCAGCAGCGTACCGGGACAGGGGGTTGTCGAGCAGTACTTC. This encodes CASSVPGQGVVEQYF. The chain uses TRBV11-3 and TRBJ2-7, with 11 bases aligning to TRBD1. This CDR3 comprises 15 residues. Germline V gene data show CDR1 as SGHNT and CDR2 as YENEEA. After removal of 5 bases from V and 6 bases from J, the junction contained 9 bases not matched to a gene.